The T cell receptor beta chain described here comes from a study of cytomegalovirus exposure and HLA in healthy donors. Repertoires were generated with immunoSEQ multiplex PCR, while TCRdb's copy carries only in-frame clones and drops some. This sample has approximately 110,000 clones, with about 88% found just once. This clone was seen more than once but under ten times. V lost 1 base, J lost 5 bases, and 3 bases stayed unmatched. This CDR3 contains 14 residues. CDR1 is SEHNR, CDR2 FQNEAQ, per germline (reference sequence). Sequencing was performed on PBMCs. The rearrangement joins TRBV7-9 to TRBJ2-7, with TRBD1 matching over 9 bases. This clonotype was sampled from a young woman in good health and CMV-seronegative. CDR3: CASSLVGTGHEQYF. CDR3 sequence (DNA): TGTGCCAGCAGCTTAGTCGGGACAGGGCACGAGCAGTACTTC.